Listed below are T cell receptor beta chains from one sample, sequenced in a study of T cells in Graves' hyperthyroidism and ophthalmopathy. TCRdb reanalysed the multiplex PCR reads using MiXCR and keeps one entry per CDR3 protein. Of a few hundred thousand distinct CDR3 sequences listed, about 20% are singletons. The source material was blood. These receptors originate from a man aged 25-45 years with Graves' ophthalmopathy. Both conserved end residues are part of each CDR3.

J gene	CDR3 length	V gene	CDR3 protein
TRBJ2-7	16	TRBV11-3	CASSFKRTGPGYEQYF
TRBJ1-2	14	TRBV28	CASSSGHRSGGYTF
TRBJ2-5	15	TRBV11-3	CASSFAQRAQETQYF
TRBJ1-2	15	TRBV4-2	CASSQVLDRGGGYTF
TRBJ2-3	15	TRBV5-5	CASSLSIGGTDTQYF
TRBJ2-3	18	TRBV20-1	CSARADGIAGGLTDTQYF
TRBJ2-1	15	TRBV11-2	CASYDLGTLNNEQFF
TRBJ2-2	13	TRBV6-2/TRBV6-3	CASSYYSTGELFF
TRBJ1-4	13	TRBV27	CASSFRQNEKLFF
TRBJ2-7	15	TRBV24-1	CATSGPGQGAYEQYF
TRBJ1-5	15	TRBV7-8	CASSLDEGSNQPQHF
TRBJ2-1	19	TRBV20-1	CSARDMGPLVAAPYNEQFF
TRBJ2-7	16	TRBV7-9	CASSSSRDGSSYEQYF
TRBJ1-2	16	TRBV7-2	CASSLTSLGGASSYTF
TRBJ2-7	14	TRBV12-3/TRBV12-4	CASRGRRGSYEQYF
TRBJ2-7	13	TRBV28	CAPGMGGTYEQYF
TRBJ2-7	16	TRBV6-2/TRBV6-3	CASSYSSETSGKKQYF
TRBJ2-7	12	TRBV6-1	CASRDKSYEQYF
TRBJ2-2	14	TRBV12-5	CASGSWTEPGELFF
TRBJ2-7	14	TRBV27	CASSPGQVNYEQYF
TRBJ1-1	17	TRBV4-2	CASSQESRGSDNTEAFF
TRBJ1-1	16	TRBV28	CASSLFGTTSNTEAFF
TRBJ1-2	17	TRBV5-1	CASSGGDYTFPSYGYTF
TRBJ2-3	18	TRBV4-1	CASSQDVPKLISTDTQYF
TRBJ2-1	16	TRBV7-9	CASILYTSSSYNEQFF
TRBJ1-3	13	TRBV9	CASSVKIGNTIYF
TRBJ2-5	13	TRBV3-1	CASAIGGKETQYF
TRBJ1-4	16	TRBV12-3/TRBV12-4	CASTTRGVATNEKLFF
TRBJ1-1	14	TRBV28	CASSLDMGGTEAFF
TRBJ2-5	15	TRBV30	CAWTNKWRRQETQYF
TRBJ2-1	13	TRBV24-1	CATRDRGYNERFF
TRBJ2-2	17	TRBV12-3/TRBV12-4	CASSSGLAGGTAGELFF
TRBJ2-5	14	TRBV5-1	CASSTGTGKETQYF
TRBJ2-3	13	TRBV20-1	CSAGPMNVGTQYF
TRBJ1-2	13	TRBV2	CASRATGGHGYTF
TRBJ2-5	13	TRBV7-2	CASSSFDTETQYF
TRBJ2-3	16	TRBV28	CASIPRQDRGTDTQYF
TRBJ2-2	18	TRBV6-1	CASKDRTSGATNTGELFF
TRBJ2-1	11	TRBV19	CASSQLHEQFF
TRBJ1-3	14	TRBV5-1	CASRRETWGNTIYF
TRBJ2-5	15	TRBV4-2	CASSPRALYQETQYF
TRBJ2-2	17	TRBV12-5	CASGLVLDEPNTGELFF
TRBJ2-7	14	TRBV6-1	CASRAGTGPSEQYF
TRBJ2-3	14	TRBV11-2	CASKQAGGPHTQYF
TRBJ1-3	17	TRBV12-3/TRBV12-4	CASSLRGDRGLGNTIYF
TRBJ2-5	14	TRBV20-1	CSASWLADQETQYF
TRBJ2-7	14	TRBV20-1	CSASAALVTAEQYF
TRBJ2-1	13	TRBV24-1	CATGTGGRHEQFF
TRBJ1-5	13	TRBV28	CASSLLLNQPQHF
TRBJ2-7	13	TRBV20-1	CSADGLVSYEQYF
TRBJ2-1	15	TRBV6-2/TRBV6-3	CASSPGTSGINEQFF
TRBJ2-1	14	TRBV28	CAGSIAGGNNEQFF
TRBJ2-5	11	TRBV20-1	CSARVAETQYF
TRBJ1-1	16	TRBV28	CASSSREGALDTEAFF
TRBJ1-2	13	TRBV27	CASTGRAFDGYTF
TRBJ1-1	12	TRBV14	CASSQVAGKAFF